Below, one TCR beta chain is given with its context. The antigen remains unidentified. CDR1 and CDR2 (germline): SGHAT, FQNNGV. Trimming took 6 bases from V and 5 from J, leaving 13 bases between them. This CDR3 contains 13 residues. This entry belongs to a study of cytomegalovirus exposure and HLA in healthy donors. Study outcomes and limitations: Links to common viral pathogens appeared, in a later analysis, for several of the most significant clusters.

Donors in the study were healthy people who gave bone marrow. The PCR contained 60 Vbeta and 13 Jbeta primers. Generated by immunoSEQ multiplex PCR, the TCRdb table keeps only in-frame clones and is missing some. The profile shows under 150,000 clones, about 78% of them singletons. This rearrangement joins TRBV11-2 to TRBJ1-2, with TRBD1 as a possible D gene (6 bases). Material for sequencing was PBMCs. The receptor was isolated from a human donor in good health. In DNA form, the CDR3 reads TGTGCCAGCAGAAATACAGGGAGTTATGGCTACACCTTC. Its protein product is CASRNTGSYGYTF.